This paragraph covers one T cell receptor beta chain sequence. Its antigen is unknown. The source of the sample is a study of response to subunit inactivated influenza vaccine. The V end was cut by 4 bases, the J end by 4 bases, with 22 bases between. Germline loops: CDR1 SGHAT, CDR2 FQNNGV. This CDR3 is built from 17 residues. Regarding the study as a whole: Researchers suggested that each seasonal influenza vaccination recruits few new T cells.

TCRdb analysed the RT-PCR reads with MiXCR anew, one entry per CDR3 protein. This repertoire shows roughly 780,000 distinct CDR3 sequences, less than 20% found once; its top ten account for 9.5% to 13%. The receptor was derived from a man aged 45 to 65 who received an inactivated influenza vaccine. V gene TRBV11-2 combines with J gene TRBJ2-5, with a possible D match to TRBD1 (5 bases). The material sequenced was PBMCs from blood, taken roughly 5 days after vaccination. In nucleotides, the CDR3 is TGTGCCAGCAGCTCCTATCTCTCGGACATTAGAACAGAGACCCAGTACTTC. Translating gives CASSSYLSDIRTETQYF.